Here is one T cell receptor (beta chain) with its context. The data belong to a study of lymphopenia after photon versus proton radiotherapy. This CDR3 has 11 residues. Germline CDR1 SEHNR, CDR2 FQNEAQ (reference sequence). The germline V and J ends were trimmed by 8 bases and 0 bases, with 3 bases remaining between them. The table came from immunoSEQ multiplex PCR; TCRdb's copy has only in-frame clones and leaves some out. This sample has about 40,000 clones, with about 82% found just once. Sequenced here: peripheral blood, sampled from a patient treated with proton-based radiotherapy. The V gene is TRBV7-9, the J gene TRBJ2-3; no firm D call. This clonotype originated in a woman between 70 and 85 years old with pancreatic cancer. Some clones in this sample may be carry-over from other donors' samples. CDR3 amino acids: CASGSTDTQYF. CDR3 bases: TGTGCCAGCGGGAGCACAGATACGCAGTATTTT.